This entry describes one T cell receptor (beta chain). Its recognized antigen is unknown. Per-nucleotide qualities are absent, and no much larger clonotype sits a single base away. TCRbeta CDR3 regions were amplified from genomic DNA by means of the immunoSEQ Assay, a bias-controlled multiplex PCR. In the original analysis: Within the assay, amplification of reference gene primers was used to estimate how many nucleated cells each sample contained. Sequence reads were collapsed and filtered to measure the absolute abundance of every unique TCRbeta CDR3 rearrangement. For each sample, productive Simpson clonality was calculated by taking the square root of Simpson's diversity index across productive rearrangements. This immuneACCESS table, as held by TCRdb, lists in-frame sequences with V and J called but not all clones. Of the missing ones, under half trace to an unresolved V gene in checked studies; the others have no known cause. That table furnishes V, J and clone size, whereas the DNA furnished D and trimming. Within this sample are 150,000 to 200,000 clones, with approximately 85% of them counted one time only. The ten biggest clones cover roughly 9.2% of the sample.

This entry belongs to a study of blood T cell repertoires in COVID-19 (dated by TCRdb to the early 2020s). For context, the study as a whole: Samples covering the acute and convalescent phases of COVID-19 were provided by collaborators in the United States, Italy and Spain. The prospective study material was composed of cDNA or gDNA derived from T cells, B-cell-depleted T cells, or PBMCs. Subjects who had been exposed to COVID-19, were actively infected with it, or had recovered from it provided the deeply sampled blood TCRbeta repertoires that made up the dataset. The repertoires were made available in a free public database intended to serve as a resource for research on the immune response to SARS-CoV-2. The samples were drawn from two sources: the first 160 participants of the ongoing ImmuneRACE study, and 950 to 1,500 subjects contributed by 6 global collaborators. A de-identified subject ID, COVID-19 status, age in years and sex were almost always included in the sample metadata. Where available, HLA class I and class II types were obtained from metadata supplied by the sample provider rather than from assay-based typing. Broad study findings and their caveats: The amount of clinical and demographic metadata varied by source and participant and was provided uncurated.

The CDR3 numbers 14 residues from cysteine through phenylalanine. Only the CDR3 region is kept as DNA, spanning 42 bases read in frame from base 1. V is reduced by 1 base and J by 4 bases, leaving a spacing of 11 bases between them. CDR1 LGHDT and CDR2 YNNKEL were looked up in the germline V gene (reference sequence). The collaborating institutions used their own protocols to collect whole blood in K2EDTA tubes. For TCRbeta analysis, collaborator samples were shipped as frozen whole blood, as isolated PBMCs, or as DNA extracted from either sample type. Sample: peripheral blood. The chain is assembled from TRBV3-1 (or the pseudogene TRBV3-2) and TRBJ2-7, with TRBD1 perhaps the D gene, on 5 matching bases. This clonotype was obtained from an elderly woman with acute or convalescent COVID-19. The sequence in DNA is TGTGCCAGCAGCCAAGTAGCAGGGTCTTACGAGCAGTACTTC. It codes for CASSQVAGSYEQYF.